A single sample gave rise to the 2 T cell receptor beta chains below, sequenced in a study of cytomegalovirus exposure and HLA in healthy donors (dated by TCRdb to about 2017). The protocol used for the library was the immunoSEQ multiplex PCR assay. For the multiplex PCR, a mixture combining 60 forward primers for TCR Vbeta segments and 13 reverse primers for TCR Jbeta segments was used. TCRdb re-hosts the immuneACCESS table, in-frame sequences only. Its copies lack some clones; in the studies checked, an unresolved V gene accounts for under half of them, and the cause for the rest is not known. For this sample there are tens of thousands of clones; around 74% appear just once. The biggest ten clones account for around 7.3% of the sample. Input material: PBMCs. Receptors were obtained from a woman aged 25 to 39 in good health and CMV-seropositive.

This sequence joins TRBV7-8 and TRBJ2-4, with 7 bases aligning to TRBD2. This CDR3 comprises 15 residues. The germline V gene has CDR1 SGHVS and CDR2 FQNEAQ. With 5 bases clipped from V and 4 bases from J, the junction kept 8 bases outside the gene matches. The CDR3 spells CASSQESGVKNIQYF. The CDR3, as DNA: TGTGCCAGCAGCCAAGAAAGCGGGGTAAAAAACATTCAGTACTTC.

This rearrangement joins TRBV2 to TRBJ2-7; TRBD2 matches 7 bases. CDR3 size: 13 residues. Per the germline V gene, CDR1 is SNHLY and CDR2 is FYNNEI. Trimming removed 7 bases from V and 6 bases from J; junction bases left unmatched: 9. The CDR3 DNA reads TGTGCCAGCAACCCTCGACTAGCTAGCGAGCAGTACTTC. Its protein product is CASNPRLASEQYF.